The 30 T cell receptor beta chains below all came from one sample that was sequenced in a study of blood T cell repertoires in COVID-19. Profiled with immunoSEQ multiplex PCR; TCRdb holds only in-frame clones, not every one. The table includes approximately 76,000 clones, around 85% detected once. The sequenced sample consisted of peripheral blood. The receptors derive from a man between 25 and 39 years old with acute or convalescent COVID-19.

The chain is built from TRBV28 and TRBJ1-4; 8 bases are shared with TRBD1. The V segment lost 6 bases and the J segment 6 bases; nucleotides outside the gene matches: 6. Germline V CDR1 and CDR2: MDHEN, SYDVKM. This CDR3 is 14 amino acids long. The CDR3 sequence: CASRSGGKDEKLFF. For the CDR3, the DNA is TGTGCCAGCAGGTCAGGGGGCAAAGATGAAAAACTGTTTTTT.

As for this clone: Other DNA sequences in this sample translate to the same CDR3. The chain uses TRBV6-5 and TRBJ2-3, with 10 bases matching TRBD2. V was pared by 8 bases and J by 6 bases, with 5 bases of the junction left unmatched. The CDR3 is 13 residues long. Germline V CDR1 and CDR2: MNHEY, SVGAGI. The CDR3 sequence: CASGSSGRDTQYF. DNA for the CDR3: TGTGCCAGCGGGAGTAGCGGGAGGGATACGCAGTATTTT.

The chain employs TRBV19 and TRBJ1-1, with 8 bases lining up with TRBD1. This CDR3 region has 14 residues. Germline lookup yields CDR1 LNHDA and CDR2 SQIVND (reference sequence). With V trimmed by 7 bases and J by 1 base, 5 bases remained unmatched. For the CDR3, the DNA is TGTGCCAGTAACGACAGGGGTCGGAACACTGAAGCTTTCTTT. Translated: CASNDRGRNTEAFF. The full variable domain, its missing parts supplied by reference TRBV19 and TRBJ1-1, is DGGITQSPKYLFRKEGQNVTLSCEQNLNHDAMYWYRQDPGQGLRLIYYSQIVNDFQKGDIAEGYSVSREKKESFPLTVTSAQKNPTAFYLCASNDRGRNTEAFFGQGTRLTVV.

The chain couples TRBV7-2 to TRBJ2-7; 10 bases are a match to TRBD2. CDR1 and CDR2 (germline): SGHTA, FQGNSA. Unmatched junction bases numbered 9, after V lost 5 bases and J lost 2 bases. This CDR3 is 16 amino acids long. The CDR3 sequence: CASSPRASGGAYEQYF. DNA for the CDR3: TGTGCCAGCAGCCCACGGGCTAGCGGGGGAGCCTACGAGCAGTACTTC.

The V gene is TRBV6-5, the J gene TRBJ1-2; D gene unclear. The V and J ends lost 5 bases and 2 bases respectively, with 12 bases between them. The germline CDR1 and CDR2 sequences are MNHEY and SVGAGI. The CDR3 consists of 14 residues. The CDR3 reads CASSLRGINYGYTF. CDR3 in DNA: TGTGCCAGCAGTCTTCGGGGTATAAACTATGGCTACACCTTC.

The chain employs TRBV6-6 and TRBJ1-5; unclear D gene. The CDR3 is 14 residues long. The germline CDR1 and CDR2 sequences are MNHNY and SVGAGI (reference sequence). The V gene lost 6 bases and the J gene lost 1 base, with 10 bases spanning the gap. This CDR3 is CASSHSGSNQPQHF. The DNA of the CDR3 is TGTGCCAGCAGCCACAGTGGGAGCAATCAGCCCCAGCATTTT.

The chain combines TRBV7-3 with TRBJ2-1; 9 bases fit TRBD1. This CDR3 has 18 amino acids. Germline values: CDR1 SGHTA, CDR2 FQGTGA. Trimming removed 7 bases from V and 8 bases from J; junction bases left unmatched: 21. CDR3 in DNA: TGTGCCAGCACCACTAATCCTAAGAAGGACAGGGGAACAGATGAGCAGTTCTTC. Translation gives CASTTNPKKDRGTDEQFF.

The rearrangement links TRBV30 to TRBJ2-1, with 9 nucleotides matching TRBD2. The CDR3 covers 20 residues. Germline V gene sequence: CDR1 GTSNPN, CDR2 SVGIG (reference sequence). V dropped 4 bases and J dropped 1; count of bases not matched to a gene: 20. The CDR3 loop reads CAWTITGLAGPERSYNEQFF. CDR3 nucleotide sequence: TGTGCCTGGACCATTACTGGGCTAGCGGGGCCCGAACGTTCCTACAATGAGCAGTTCTTC.

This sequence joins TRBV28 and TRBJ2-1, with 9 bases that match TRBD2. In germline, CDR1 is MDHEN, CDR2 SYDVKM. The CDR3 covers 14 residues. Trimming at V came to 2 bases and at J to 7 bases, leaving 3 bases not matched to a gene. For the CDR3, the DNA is TGTGCCAGCAGTTTAGCGGGAGGGGTAAATGAGCAGTTCTTC. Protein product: CASSLAGGVNEQFF.

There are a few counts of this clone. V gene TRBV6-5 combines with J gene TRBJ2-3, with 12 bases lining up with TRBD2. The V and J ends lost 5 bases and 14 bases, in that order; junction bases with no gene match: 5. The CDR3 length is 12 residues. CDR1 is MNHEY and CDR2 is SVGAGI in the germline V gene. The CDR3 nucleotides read TGTGCCAGCAGTACTAGCGGGAGGCCCCCGTATTTT. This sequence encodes CASSTSGRPPYF.

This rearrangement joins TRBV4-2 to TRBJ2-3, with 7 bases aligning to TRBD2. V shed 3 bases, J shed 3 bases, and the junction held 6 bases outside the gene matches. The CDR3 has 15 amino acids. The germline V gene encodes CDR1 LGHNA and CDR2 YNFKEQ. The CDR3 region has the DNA TGTGCCAGCAGCCAGCCCACTAGCGAGACAGATACGCAGTATTTT. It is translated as CASSQPTSETDTQYF.

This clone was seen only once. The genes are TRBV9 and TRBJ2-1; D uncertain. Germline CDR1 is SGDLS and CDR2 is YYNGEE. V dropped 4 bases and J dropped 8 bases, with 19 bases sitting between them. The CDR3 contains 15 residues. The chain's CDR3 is CASSPQPDWLDEQFF. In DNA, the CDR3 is TGTGCCAGCAGCCCCCAACCAGACTGGTTGGATGAGCAGTTCTTC. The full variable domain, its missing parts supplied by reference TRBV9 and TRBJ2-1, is DSGVTQTPKHLITATGQRVTLRCSPRSGDLSVYWYQQSLDQGLQFLIQYYNGEERAKGNILERFSAQQFPDLHSELNLSSLELGDSALYFCASSPQPDWLDEQFFGPGTRLTVL.

CDR3 in amino acids: CASSPSYEQYF. In nucleotides, the CDR3 is TGTGCCAGCAGCCCGTCCTACGAGCAGTACTTC. The chain has TRBV7-2 and TRBJ2-7; D remains ambiguous. The germline V gene encodes CDR1 SGHTA and CDR2 FQGNSA. V was cut by 5 bases and J by 1 base, with 3 bases left in between. The CDR3 is 11 amino acids. Based on the CDR3 plus reference TRBV7-2 and TRBJ2-7, the full variable domain is GAGVSQSPSNKVTEKGKDVELRCDPISGHTALYWYRQSLGQGLEFLIYFQGNSAPDKSGLPSDRFSAERTGGSVSTLTIQRTQQEDSAVYLCASSPSYEQYFGPGTRLTVT.

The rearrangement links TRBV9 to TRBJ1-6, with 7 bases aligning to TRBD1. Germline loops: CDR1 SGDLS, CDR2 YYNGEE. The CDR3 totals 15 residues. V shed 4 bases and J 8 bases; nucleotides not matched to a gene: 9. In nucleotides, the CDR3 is TGTGCCAGCAGCACCCGTGGCAGGGGGGATTCACCCCTCCACTTT. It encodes CASSTRGRGDSPLHF.

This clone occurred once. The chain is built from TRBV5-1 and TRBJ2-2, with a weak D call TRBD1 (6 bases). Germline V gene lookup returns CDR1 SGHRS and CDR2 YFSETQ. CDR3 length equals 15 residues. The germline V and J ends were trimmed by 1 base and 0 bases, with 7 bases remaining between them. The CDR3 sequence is CASSLWTANTGELFF. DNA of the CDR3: TGCGCCAGCAGCTTGTGGACAGCGAACACCGGGGAGCTGTTTTTT.

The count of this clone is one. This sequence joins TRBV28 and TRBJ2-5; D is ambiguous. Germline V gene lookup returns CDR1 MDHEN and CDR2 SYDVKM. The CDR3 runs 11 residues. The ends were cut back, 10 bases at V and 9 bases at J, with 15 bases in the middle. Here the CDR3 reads CATAIDSPQYF. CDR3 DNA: TGTGCCACCGCTATCGATAGCCCCCAGTACTTC.

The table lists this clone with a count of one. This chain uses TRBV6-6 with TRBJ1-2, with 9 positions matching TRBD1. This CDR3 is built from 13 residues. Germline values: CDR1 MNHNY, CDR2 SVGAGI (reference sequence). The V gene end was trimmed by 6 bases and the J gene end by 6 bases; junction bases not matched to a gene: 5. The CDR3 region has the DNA TGTGCCAGCAGCTCCGGGACAGGGCATGGCTACACCTTC. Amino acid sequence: CASSSGTGHGYTF.

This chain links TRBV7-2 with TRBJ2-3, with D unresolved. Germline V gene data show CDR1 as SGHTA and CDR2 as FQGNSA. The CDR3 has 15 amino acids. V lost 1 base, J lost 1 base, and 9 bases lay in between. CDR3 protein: CASSLVVQGTDTQYF. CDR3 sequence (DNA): TGTGCCAGCAGCTTAGTTGTGCAGGGCACAGATACGCAGTATTTT.

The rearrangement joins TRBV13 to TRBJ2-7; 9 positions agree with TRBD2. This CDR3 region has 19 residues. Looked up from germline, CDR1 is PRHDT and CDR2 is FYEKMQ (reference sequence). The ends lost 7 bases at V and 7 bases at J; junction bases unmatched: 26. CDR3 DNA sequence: TGTGCCAGCAAACAGCAGGGTCGGGGCGGGAGGGCCTCTTGGGAGGAGCAGTACTTC. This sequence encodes CASKQQGRGGRASWEEQYF.

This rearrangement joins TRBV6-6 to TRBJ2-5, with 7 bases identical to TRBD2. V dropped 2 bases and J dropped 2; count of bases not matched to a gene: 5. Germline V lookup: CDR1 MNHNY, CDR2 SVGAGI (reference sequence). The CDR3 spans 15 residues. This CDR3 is CASSYGRGWQETQYF. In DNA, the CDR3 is TGTGCCAGCAGTTACGGGCGGGGGTGGCAAGAGACCCAGTACTTC.

The CDR3 protein is CASSQKPYLTGDTGELFF. CDR3 sequence (DNA): TGCGCCAGCAGCCAAAAACCCTACCTGACAGGGGACACCGGGGAGCTGTTTTTT. The chain links TRBV4-1 to TRBJ2-2; 8 positions match TRBD1. V was clipped by 2 bases and J by 3 bases; unmatched bases: 11. The CDR3 runs to 18 residues. Per germline, CDR1 MGHRA and CDR2 YSYEKL.

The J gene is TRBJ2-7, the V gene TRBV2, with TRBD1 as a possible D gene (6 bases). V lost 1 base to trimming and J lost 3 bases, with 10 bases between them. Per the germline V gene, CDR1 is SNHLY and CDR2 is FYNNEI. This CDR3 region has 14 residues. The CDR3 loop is CASSEVGRGYEQYF. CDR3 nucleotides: TGTGCCAGCAGTGAAGTAGGCAGGGGCTACGAGCAGTACTTC.

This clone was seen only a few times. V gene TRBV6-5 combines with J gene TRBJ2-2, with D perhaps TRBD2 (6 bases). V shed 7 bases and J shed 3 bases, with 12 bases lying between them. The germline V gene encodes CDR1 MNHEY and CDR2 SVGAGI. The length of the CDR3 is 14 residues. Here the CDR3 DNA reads TGTGCCAGCACCGGGAGTAGGCACACCGGGGAGCTGTTTTTT. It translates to CASTGSRHTGELFF.

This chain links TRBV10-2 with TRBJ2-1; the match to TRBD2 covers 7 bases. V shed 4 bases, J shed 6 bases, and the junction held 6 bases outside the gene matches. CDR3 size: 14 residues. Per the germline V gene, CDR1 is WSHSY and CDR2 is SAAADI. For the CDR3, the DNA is TGCGCCAGCAGTGTGGGGACGGGGGGCAATGAGCAGTTCTTC. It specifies CASSVGTGGNEQFF.

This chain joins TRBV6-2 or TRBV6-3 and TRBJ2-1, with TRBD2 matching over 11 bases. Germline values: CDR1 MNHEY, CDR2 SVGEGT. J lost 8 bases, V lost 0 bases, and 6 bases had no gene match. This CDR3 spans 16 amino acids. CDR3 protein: CASSYSIAGGSDEQFF. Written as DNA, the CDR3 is TGTGCCAGCAGTTACTCGATAGCGGGAGGGAGTGATGAGCAGTTCTTC.

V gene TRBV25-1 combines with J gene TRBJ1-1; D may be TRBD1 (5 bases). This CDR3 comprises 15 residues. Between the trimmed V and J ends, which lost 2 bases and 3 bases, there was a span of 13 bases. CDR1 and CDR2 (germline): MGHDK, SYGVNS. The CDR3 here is CASSEPGFADTEAFF. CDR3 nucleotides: TGTGCCAGCAGTGAACCAGGGTTTGCGGACACTGAAGCTTTCTTT.

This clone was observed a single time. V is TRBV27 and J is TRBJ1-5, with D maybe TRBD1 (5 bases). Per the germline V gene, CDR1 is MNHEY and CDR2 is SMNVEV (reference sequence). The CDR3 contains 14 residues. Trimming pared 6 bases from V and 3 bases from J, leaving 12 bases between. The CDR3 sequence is CASSLRGDNQPQHF. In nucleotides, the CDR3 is TGTGCCAGCAGCCTCCGGGGGGACAATCAGCCCCAGCATTTT.

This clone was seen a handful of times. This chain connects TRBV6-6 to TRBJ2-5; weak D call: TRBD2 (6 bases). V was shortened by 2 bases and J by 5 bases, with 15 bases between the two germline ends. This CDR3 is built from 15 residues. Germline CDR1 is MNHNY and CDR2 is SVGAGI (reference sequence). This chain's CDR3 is CASSYGDSSEETQYF. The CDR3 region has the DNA TGTGCCAGCAGTTACGGGGACTCCTCGGAGGAGACCCAGTACTTC.

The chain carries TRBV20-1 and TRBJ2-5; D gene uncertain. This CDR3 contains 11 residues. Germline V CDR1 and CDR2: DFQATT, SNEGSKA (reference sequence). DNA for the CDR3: TGCAGGTCGACATTTCGAGAGACCCAGTACTTC. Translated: CRSTFRETQYF.

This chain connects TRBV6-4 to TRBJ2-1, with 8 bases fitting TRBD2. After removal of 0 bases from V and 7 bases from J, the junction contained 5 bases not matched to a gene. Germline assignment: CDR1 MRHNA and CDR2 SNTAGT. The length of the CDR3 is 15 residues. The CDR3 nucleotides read TGTGCCAGCAGTGACTCCCTTAGCGGGGAGAATGAGCAGTTCTTC. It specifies CASSDSLSGENEQFF.